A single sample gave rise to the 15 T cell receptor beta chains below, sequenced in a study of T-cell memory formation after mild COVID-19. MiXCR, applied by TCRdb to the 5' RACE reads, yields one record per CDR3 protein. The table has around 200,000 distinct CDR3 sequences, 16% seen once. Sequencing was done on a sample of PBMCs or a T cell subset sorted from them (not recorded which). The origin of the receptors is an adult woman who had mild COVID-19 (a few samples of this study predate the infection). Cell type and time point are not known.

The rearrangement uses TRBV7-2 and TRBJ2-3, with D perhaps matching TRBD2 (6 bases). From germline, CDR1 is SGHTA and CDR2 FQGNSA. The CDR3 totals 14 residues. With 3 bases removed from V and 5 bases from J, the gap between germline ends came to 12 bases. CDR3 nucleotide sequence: TGTGCCAGCAGCTTGGGGACTCACGGAGATACGCAGTATTTT. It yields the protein CASSLGTHGDTQYF.

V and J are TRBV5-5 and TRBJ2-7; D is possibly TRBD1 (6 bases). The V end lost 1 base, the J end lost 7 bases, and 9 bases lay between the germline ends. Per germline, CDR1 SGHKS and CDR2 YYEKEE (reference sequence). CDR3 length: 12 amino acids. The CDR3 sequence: CASSLTGKEQYF. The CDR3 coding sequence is TGTGCCAGCAGCTTGACAGGGAAGGAGCAGTACTTC.

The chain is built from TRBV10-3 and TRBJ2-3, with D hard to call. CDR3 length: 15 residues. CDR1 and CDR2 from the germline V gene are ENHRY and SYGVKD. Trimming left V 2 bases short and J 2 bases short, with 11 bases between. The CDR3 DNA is TGTGCCATCAGTGAGCAAGCGAGTAACACAGATACGCAGTATTTT. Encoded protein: CAISEQASNTDTQYF.

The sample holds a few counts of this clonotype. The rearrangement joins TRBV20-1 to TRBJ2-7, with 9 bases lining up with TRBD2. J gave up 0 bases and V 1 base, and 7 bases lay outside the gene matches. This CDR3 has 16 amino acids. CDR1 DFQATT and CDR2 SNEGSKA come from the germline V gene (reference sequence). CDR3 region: CSARGPGLASSYEQYF. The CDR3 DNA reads TGCAGTGCTAGAGGCCCCGGACTAGCGTCCTCCTACGAGCAGTACTTC.

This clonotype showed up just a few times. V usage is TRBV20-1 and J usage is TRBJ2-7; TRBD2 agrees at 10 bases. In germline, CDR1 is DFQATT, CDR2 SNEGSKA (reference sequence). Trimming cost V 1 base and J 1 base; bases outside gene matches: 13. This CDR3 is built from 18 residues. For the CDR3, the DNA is TGCAGTGCTAGAGCCGAGTGGTTAGCGGGAGGTCCGTCCTACGAGCAGTACTTC. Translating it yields CSARAEWLAGGPSYEQYF.

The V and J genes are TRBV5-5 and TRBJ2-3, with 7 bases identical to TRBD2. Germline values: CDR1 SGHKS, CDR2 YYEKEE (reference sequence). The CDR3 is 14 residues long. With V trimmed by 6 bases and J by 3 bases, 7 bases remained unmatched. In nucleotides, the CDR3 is TGTGCCAGCACCTGGGAGGGTGGGACAGATACGCAGTATTTT. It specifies CASTWEGGTDTQYF.

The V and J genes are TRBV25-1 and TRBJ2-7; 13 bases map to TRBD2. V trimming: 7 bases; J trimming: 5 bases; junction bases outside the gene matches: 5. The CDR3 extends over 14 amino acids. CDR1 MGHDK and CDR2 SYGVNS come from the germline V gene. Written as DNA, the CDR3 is TGTGCCAGCACGACTAGCGGGAGGCCTCACGAGCAGTACTTC. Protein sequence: CASTTSGRPHEQYF.

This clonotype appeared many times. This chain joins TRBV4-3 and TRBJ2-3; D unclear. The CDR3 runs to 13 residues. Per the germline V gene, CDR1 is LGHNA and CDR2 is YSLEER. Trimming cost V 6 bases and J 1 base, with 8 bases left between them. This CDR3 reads CASRSSGTDTQYF. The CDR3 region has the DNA TGCGCCAGCAGGTCCAGCGGCACAGATACGCAGTATTTT.

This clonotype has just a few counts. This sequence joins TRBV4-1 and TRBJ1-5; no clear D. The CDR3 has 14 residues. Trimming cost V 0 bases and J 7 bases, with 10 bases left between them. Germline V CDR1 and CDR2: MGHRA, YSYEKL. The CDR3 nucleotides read TGCGCCAGCAGCCAAGAGTGGGAAAACCAGCCCCAGCATTTT. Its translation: CASSQEWENQPQHF.

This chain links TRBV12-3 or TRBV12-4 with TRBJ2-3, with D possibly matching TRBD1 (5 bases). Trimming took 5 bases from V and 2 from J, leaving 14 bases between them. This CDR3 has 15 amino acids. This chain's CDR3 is CASSPLRVSTDTQYF. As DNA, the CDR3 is TGTGCCAGCAGTCCCCTCAGGGTATCCACAGATACGCAGTATTTT.

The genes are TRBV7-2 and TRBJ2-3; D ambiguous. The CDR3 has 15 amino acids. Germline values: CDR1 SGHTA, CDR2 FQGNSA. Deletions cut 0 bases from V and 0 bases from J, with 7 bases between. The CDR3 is CASSLASSSTDTQYF. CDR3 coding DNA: TGTGCCAGCAGCTTAGCGTCCTCTAGCACAGATACGCAGTATTTT.

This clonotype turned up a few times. The CDR3 loop reads CSASGLSYEQYF. The DNA of the CDR3 is TGCAGTGCTAGTGGCCTAAGCTACGAGCAGTACTTC. V gene TRBV20-1 combines with J gene TRBJ2-7; D is unclear. Germline V gene lookup returns CDR1 DFQATT and CDR2 SNEGSKA (reference sequence). The CDR3 runs 12 residues. The germline V and J ends were trimmed by 3 bases and 3 bases, with 9 bases remaining between them.

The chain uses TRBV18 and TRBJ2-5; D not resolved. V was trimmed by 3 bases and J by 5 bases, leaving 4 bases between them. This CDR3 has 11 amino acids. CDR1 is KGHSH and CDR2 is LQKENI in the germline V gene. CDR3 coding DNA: TGTGCCAGCTCACCCTCGGAGACCCAGTACTTC. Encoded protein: CASSPSETQYF.

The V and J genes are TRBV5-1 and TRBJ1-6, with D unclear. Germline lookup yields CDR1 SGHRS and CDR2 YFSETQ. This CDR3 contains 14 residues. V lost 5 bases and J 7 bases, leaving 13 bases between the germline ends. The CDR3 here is CASRGLQGNSPLHF. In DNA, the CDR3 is TGCGCCAGCAGGGGCCTTCAAGGAAATTCACCCCTCCACTTT.

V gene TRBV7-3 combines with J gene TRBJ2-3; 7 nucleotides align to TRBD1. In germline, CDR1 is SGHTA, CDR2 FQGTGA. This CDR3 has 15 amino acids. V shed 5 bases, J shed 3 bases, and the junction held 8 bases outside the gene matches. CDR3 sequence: CASSPDRVGTDTQYF. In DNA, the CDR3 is TGTGCCAGCAGCCCCGACAGGGTGGGAACAGATACGCAGTATTTT.